This T cell receptor beta chain was obtained from a study of spatial heterogeneity in lung cancer. Study summary: For the average unique TCR and UMI combination, more than ten occurrences appeared in raw reads. Broader study findings: Expanded tumor TCRs that were ubiquitous appeared in blood more at resection than follow-up.

TCRdb independently ran MiXCR on the 5' RACE reads; one entry per CDR3 protein. This sample carries approximately 82,000 distinct CDR3 sequences, 10% to 15% of them seen once, and the ten largest clones take around 4.6%. The time point: sample taken at primary tumor resection. Unsorted whole RNA samples from tumor, nontumor lung or frozen PBMC were sequenced. Untreated early-stage non-small cell lung cancer patients, over 55 in total, were the donors. V lost 3 bases, J lost 0 bases, and 4 bases stayed unmatched. Germline values: CDR1 SGHRS, CDR2 YFSETQ. The CDR3 extends over 15 amino acids. Details on this clonotype: What it binds is not known.

This TCR was sampled from a male donor with early-stage non-small cell lung cancer. The chain combines TRBV5-1 with TRBJ1-1, with TRBD1 matching 8 bases. Specimen: PBMCs, collected at surgery. The CDR3 coding sequence is TGCGCCAGCAGCTCGGGACAGGCCCTGAACACTGAAGCTTTCTTT. It yields the protein CASSSGQALNTEAFF. Full variable domain (remainder filled in from reference TRBV5-1 and TRBJ1-1): KAGVTQTPRYLIKTRGQQVTLSCSPISGHRSVSWYQQTPGQGLQFLFEYFSETQRNKGNFPGRFSGRQFSNSRSEMNVSTLELGDSALYLCASSSGQALNTEAFFGQGTRLTVV.